These 21 T cell receptor beta chains were sequenced from one sample in a study of T cell responses to AZD1222 COVID-19 vaccine. The data were produced by immunoSEQ multiplex PCR, yet TCRdb's version contains in-frame clones alone and is incomplete. The sample carries over 40,000 clones, approximately 84% recorded once. This material consisted of peripheral blood, taken on day 0 of AZD1222 vaccination. The receptor source for this set is an adult in good health.

This clone was detected only a few times. The junction departs from germline at one end; a sequencing error may be responsible. The rearrangement uses TRBV5-1 and TRBJ1-3, with a tentative D call TRBD1 (6 bases). The CDR3 totals 14 residues. Per the germline V gene, CDR1 is SGHRS and CDR2 is YFSETQ. The CDR3 sequence is CASSWDNSGNTMYF. The DNA for the CDR3 is TGCGCCAGCAGCTGGGACAACTCTGGAAACACCATGTATTTT.

This chain joins TRBV7-9 and TRBJ1-3, with no clear D. The CDR3 totals 15 residues. CDR1 is SEHNR and CDR2 is FQNEAQ in the germline V gene (reference sequence). V lost 5 bases to trimming and J lost 0 bases, with 11 bases between them. CDR3 in amino acids: CASSPRRDSGNTIYF. The CDR3 DNA is TGTGCCAGCAGCCCAAGACGAGACTCTGGAAACACCATATATTTT.

The CDR3 nucleotides read TGTGCCAGCAGCCAACATCAGGTGGGGACTTATGGCTACACCTTC. It yields the protein CASSQHQVGTYGYTF. The chain has TRBV3-1 (or the pseudogene TRBV3-2) and TRBJ1-2; maybe TRBD1 (5 bases). Trimming stripped 2 bases from V and 5 bases from J, with 15 bases between. This CDR3 has 15 residues. Germline lookup yields CDR1 LGHDT and CDR2 YNNKEL (reference sequence).

The chain recombines TRBV6-5 with TRBJ1-2; TRBD1 agrees at 7 bases. Germline lookup yields CDR1 MNHEY and CDR2 SVGAGI. CDR3 length equals 13 residues. J was trimmed by 6 bases and V by 3 bases; bases with no gene match: 4. CDR3 DNA: TGTGCCAGCAGTTATAACAGGGGCGATGGCTACACCTTC. Its protein is CASSYNRGDGYTF.

The chain couples TRBV18 to TRBJ2-1; 9 bases match TRBD2. The germline V gene encodes CDR1 KGHSH and CDR2 LQKENI. This CDR3 is built from 16 residues. The trim removed 0 bases at V and 5 bases at J, leaving 5 bases unmatched. CDR3 nucleotides: TGTGCCAGCTCACCACCGGCGGGAGGGGGGAACAATGAGCAGTTCTTC. It translates to CASSPPAGGGNNEQFF.

The chain couples TRBV6-2 or TRBV6-3 to TRBJ2-6; 9 positions match TRBD1. This CDR3 has 17 amino acids. After removal of 4 bases from V and 1 base from J, the junction contained 5 bases not matched to a gene. Germline assignment: CDR1 MNHEY and CDR2 SVGEGT. CDR3 in amino acids: CASSWGQGRSGANVLTF. As DNA, the CDR3 is TGTGCCAGCAGTTGGGGACAGGGCAGATCTGGGGCCAACGTCCTGACTTTC.

The gene calls are TRBV9 and TRBJ2-3; 8 positions agree with TRBD2. CDR3 length equals 16 residues. Trimming removed 3 bases from V and 2 bases from J; junction bases left unmatched: 8. Germline values: CDR1 SGDLS, CDR2 YYNGEE. The CDR3 coding sequence is TGTGCCAGCAGCGACCGGACTAGCCGGACCACAGATACGCAGTATTTT. It is translated as CASSDRTSRTTDTQYF.

The rearrangement links TRBV2 to TRBJ2-1; TRBD1 agrees at 9 bases. The germline gives CDR1 SNHLY, CDR2 FYNNEI. V was clipped by 7 bases and J by 7 bases; unmatched bases: 2. The CDR3 runs 12 residues. CDR3 sequence: CASKGQGNEQFF. In nucleotides, the CDR3 is TGTGCCAGCAAGGGACAGGGAAATGAGCAGTTCTTC.

V and J are TRBV20-1 and TRBJ1-5; D gene ambiguous. CDR1 DFQATT and CDR2 SNEGSKA come from the germline V gene (reference sequence). The CDR3 extends over 13 amino acids. V was trimmed by 3 bases and J by 6 bases, leaving 12 bases between them. CDR3 in amino acids: CSASSGLSQPQHF. CDR3 in DNA: TGCAGTGCTAGTTCCGGGCTGAGTCAGCCCCAGCATTTT.

The chain carries TRBV6-2 or TRBV6-3 and TRBJ1-1; 7 positions agree with TRBD1. CDR3 length: 16 residues. The germline V gene has CDR1 MNHEY and CDR2 SVGEGT. Trimming took 2 bases from V and 6 from J; bases not matched to a gene: 12. This chain's CDR3 is CASSYAFAGGGPEAFF. The CDR3 DNA is TGTGCCAGCAGTTACGCCTTTGCAGGGGGTGGCCCTGAAGCTTTCTTT.

This clone was observed a single time. The gene calls are TRBV7-2 and TRBJ2-1; perhaps TRBD2 as D (6 bases). The CDR3 totals 18 residues. Germline loops: CDR1 SGHTA, CDR2 FQGNSA. The V gene lost 1 base and the J gene lost 3 bases, with 19 bases spanning the gap. This CDR3 reads CASSLDSYGGRIYNEQFF. In nucleotides, the CDR3 is TGTGCCAGCAGCTTAGATTCGTATGGGGGGAGGATCTACAATGAGCAGTTCTTC.

The V call is TRBV19, the J call TRBJ2-1; perhaps TRBD2 as D (5 bases). The V gene's germline CDR1 is LNHDA and CDR2 SQIVND (reference sequence). The ends were cut back, 8 bases at V and 3 bases at J, with 11 bases in the middle. The length of the CDR3 is 13 residues. The CDR3, as DNA: TGTGCCAGTGGCGAGCGGTTCTACAATGAGCAGTTCTTC. Protein: CASGERFYNEQFF.

The chain recombines TRBV7-2 with TRBJ1-4; D ambiguous. Trimming stripped 2 bases from V and 8 bases from J, with 9 bases between. The CDR3 extends over 13 amino acids. Germline V gene sequence: CDR1 SGHTA, CDR2 FQGNSA. CDR3 DNA: TGTGCCAGCAGCTTACCGGACGGGGAAAAACTGTTTTTT. It is translated as CASSLPDGEKLFF.

The rearrangement joins TRBV5-1 to TRBJ2-3; 15 bases are a match to TRBD2. Trimming took 5 bases from V and 3 from J; bases not matched to a gene: 4. CDR1 and CDR2 from the germline V gene are SGHRS and YFSETQ. The CDR3 is 16 residues long. The CDR3 protein is CASRPGTSGGTDTQYF. CDR3 DNA: TGCGCCAGCAGGCCCGGGACTAGCGGGGGGACAGATACGCAGTATTTT.

The J gene is TRBJ1-5, the V gene TRBV6-4; perhaps TRBD1 as D (6 bases). CDR3 size: 13 residues. V was shortened by 6 bases and J by 4 bases, with 10 bases between the two germline ends. CDR1 MRHNA and CDR2 SNTAGT come from the germline V gene. The CDR3 sequence is CASSEQGNQPQHF. The CDR3 bases are TGTGCCAGCAGCGAACAGGGAAATCAGCCCCAGCATTTT.

This sequence joins TRBV18 and TRBJ1-6, with 10 bases identical to TRBD1. V lost 1 base to trimming and J lost 9 bases; unmatched junction nucleotides: 3. Germline V gene data show CDR1 as KGHSH and CDR2 as LQKENI. The CDR3 spans 15 residues. The CDR3 protein is CASSPRGQGGSPLHF. The CDR3 coding sequence is TGTGCCAGCTCACCACGCGGACAGGGGGGTTCACCCCTCCACTTT.

The gene calls are TRBV4-1 and TRBJ1-2; D possibly corresponds to TRBD1 (5 bases). This CDR3 comprises 16 residues. CDR1 MGHRA and CDR2 YSYEKL come from the germline V gene. Trimming removed 1 base at V and 4 bases at J, with 16 bases between. DNA of the CDR3: TGCGCCAGCAGCCAAGTCCGCGGCAGGGTAGTCTATGGCTACACCTTC. Translation: CASSQVRGRVVYGYTF.

The V and J genes are TRBV7-8 and TRBJ1-2; D uncertain. Trimming removed 5 bases from V and 5 bases from J, with 12 bases in between. The CDR3 spans 13 residues. CDR1 SGHVS and CDR2 FQNEAQ come from the germline V gene. The CDR3 reads CASSLDQRYGYTF. The DNA of the CDR3 is TGTGCCAGCAGCCTTGATCAGAGATATGGCTACACCTTC.

The chain joins TRBV29-1 to TRBJ2-1; 8 bases map to TRBD1. The CDR3 contains 17 residues. Germline CDR1 and CDR2: SQVTM and ANQGSEA. Losses at the gene ends were 3 bases for V and 5 bases for J; bases not matched to a gene: 15. The CDR3 is CSVDGQGAPLNNNEQFF. In nucleotides, the CDR3 is TGCAGCGTTGATGGGCAGGGGGCCCCTCTAAATAACAATGAGCAGTTCTTC.

V and J are TRBV3-1 (or the pseudogene TRBV3-2) and TRBJ2-1, with 10 nucleotides matching TRBD2. V was pared by 0 bases and J by 6 bases, with 8 bases of the junction left unmatched. The CDR3 is 17 residues long. Germline V CDR1 and CDR2: LGHDT, YNNKEL (reference sequence). CDR3 region: CASSQDSLAGVPNEQFF. The CDR3, as DNA: TGTGCCAGCAGCCAAGATTCGCTAGCGGGAGTTCCCAATGAGCAGTTCTTC.

This clone was seen just once. V gene TRBV10-3 combines with J gene TRBJ2-7; the match to TRBD2 covers 10 bases. With 10 bases clipped from V and 1 base from J, the junction kept 7 bases outside the gene matches. This CDR3 is 14 amino acids long. From germline, CDR1 is ENHRY and CDR2 SYGVKD. CDR3 bases: TGTGCCACCGCTTCTAGCGGGAGATCCTACGAGCAGTACTTC. It is translated as CATASSGRSYEQYF.